Listed below are T cell receptor beta chains from one sample, sequenced in a study of cytomegalovirus exposure and HLA in healthy donors. Here immunoSEQ multiplex PCR was the method, and the copy in TCRdb shows in-frame clones only, minus some. The data hold about 330,000 clones, with 86% observed a single time. Sequencing was done on a sample of PBMCs. Receptors originate from a woman between 18 and 30 years old in good health and CMV-seronegative. Each CDR3 is given with its conserved first and last residue. Fields, in order: D gene, V gene, clone size, J gene, CDR3 length, CDR3 protein, CDR3 DNA. The D gene is left open where the match is weak. The size field is filled for only some rows; it gives once, few, many or a size class.

d_gene: -; v_gene: TRBV2; abundance: -; j_gene: TRBJ2-5; len: 14; CDR3aa: CASSEQGIRETQYF; CDR3nt: TGTGCCAGCAGTGAACAGGGTATAAGGGAGACCCAGTACTTC
d_gene: -; v_gene: TRBV14; abundance: -; j_gene: TRBJ2-7; len: 16; CDR3aa: CASSQQASGLSYEQYF; CDR3nt: TGTGCCAGCAGCCAACAAGCGTCTGGTCTGTCCTACGAGCAGTACTTC
d_gene: -; v_gene: TRBV18; abundance: -; j_gene: TRBJ1-1; len: 13; CDR3aa: CASSPGPRAEAFF; CDR3nt: TGTGCCAGCTCACCTGGACCGCGGGCTGAAGCTTTCTTT
d_gene: -; v_gene: TRBV5-1; abundance: -; j_gene: TRBJ2-5; len: 16; CDR3aa: CASSLASWAQQETQYF; CDR3nt: TGCGCCAGCAGCTTGGCGTCGTGGGCCCAACAAGAGACCCAGTACTTC
d_gene: -; v_gene: TRBV9; abundance: -; j_gene: TRBJ2-2; len: 15; CDR3aa: CASNSLTVDTGELFF; CDR3nt: TGTGCCAGCAATAGCCTGACGGTCGACACCGGGGAGCTGTTTTTT
d_gene: -; v_gene: TRBV14; abundance: -; j_gene: TRBJ2-1; len: 18; CDR3aa: CASSQNRRGAWEYNEQFF; CDR3nt: TGTGCCAGCAGCCAAAATCGGAGGGGCGCATGGGAGTATAATGAGCAGTTCTTC
d_gene: TRBD2; v_gene: TRBV7-3; abundance: -; j_gene: TRBJ2-3; len: 14; CDR3aa: CASSRAGSPDTQYF; CDR3nt: TGTGCCAGCAGCCGAGCGGGGTCCCCAGATACGCAGTATTTT
d_gene: TRBD1; v_gene: TRBV19; abundance: -; j_gene: TRBJ2-6; len: 17; CDR3aa: CASSEDRGPSGANVLTF; CDR3nt: TGTGCCAGTAGTGAGGACAGGGGGCCCTCTGGGGCCAACGTCCTGACTTTC
d_gene: TRBD1; v_gene: TRBV5-4; abundance: -; j_gene: TRBJ2-2; len: 16; CDR3aa: CASSRGDRDPTGELFF; CDR3nt: TGTGCCAGCAGCAGAGGGGACAGGGACCCGACCGGGGAGCTGTTTTTT
d_gene: -; v_gene: TRBV6-5; abundance: -; j_gene: TRBJ2-1; len: 13; CDR3aa: CASSKGDVARSLF; CDR3nt: TGTGCCAGCAGTAAAGGGGATGTGGCTAGATCGCTCTTC
d_gene: -; v_gene: TRBV29-1; abundance: once; j_gene: TRBJ2-1; len: 12; CDR3aa: CSVRRAGNEQFF; CDR3nt: TGCAGCGTTAGGCGGGCTGGCAATGAGCAGTTCTTC
d_gene: -; v_gene: TRBV23-1; abundance: -; j_gene: TRBJ2-5; len: 13; CDR3aa: CASRNRRRETQYF; CDR3nt: TGCGCCAGCAGAAACAGGCGTAGGGAGACCCAGTACTTC
d_gene: -; v_gene: TRBV4-3; abundance: -; j_gene: TRBJ1-1; len: 13; CDR3aa: CASSLTGNTEAFF; CDR3nt: TGCGCCAGCAGCCTAACAGGGAACACTGAAGCTTTCTTT
d_gene: -; v_gene: TRBV12-1; abundance: -; j_gene: TRBJ2-7; len: 18; CDR3aa: CASSHLSPSSGRAFEQYF; CDR3nt: TGTGCCAGCAGCCACCTTTCCCCGTCTAGCGGGAGGGCCTTCGAGCAGTACTTC
d_gene: TRBD2; v_gene: TRBV28; abundance: -; j_gene: TRBJ2-7; len: 13; CDR3aa: CASSPTSDYEQYF; CDR3nt: TGTGCCAGCAGTCCAACTAGCGACTACGAGCAGTACTTC
d_gene: -; v_gene: TRBV5-1; abundance: -; j_gene: TRBJ2-3; len: 14; CDR3aa: CASSLGGEADTQYF; CDR3nt: TGCGCCAGCAGCTTGGGCGGGGAAGCAGATACGCAGTATTTT
d_gene: -; v_gene: TRBV28; abundance: -; j_gene: TRBJ1-5; len: 13; CDR3aa: CASSGAPGQPQHF; CDR3nt: TGTGCCAGCAGTGGGGCCCCTGGGCAGCCCCAGCATTTT
d_gene: TRBD2; v_gene: TRBV4-3; abundance: -; j_gene: TRBJ2-7; len: 13; CDR3aa: CASKWGRAYEQYF; CDR3nt: TGCGCCAGTAAGTGGGGGAGGGCCTACGAGCAGTACTTC
d_gene: -; v_gene: TRBV10-2; abundance: few; j_gene: TRBJ2-7; len: 14; CDR3aa: CASSESRDKYEQYF; CDR3nt: TGCGCCAGCAGTGAGTCCCGGGACAAGTACGAGCAGTACTTC
d_gene: TRBD2; v_gene: TRBV29-1; abundance: -; j_gene: TRBJ2-1; len: 13; CDR3aa: CSVVAGGSNEQFF; CDR3nt: TGCAGCGTTGTGGCGGGAGGTTCTAATGAGCAGTTCTTC
d_gene: TRBD2; v_gene: TRBV27; abundance: -; j_gene: TRBJ2-7; len: 14; CDR3aa: CASSSRTSGYEQYF; CDR3nt: TGTGCCAGCAGTTCGCGGACTAGCGGCTACGAGCAGTACTTC
d_gene: -; v_gene: TRBV5-1; abundance: -; j_gene: TRBJ2-1; len: 11; CDR3aa: CASSQYNEQFF; CDR3nt: TGCGCCAGCAGCCAGTACAATGAGCAGTTCTTC
d_gene: -; v_gene: TRBV7-2; abundance: once; j_gene: TRBJ2-7; len: 12; CDR3aa: CASSLELLEQYF; CDR3nt: TGTGCCAGCAGCTTAGAGTTACTCGAGCAGTACTTC
d_gene: -; v_gene: TRBV10-2; abundance: -; j_gene: TRBJ1-2; len: 14; CDR3aa: CASSESGEGGGYTF; CDR3nt: TGCGCCAGCAGTGAGTCAGGGGAAGGTGGTGGCTACACCTTC
d_gene: TRBD2; v_gene: TRBV6-1; abundance: -; j_gene: TRBJ2-3; len: 14; CDR3aa: CATRSGSGTDTQYF; CDR3nt: TGTGCCACTCGTAGCGGGAGTGGCACAGATACGCAGTATTTT
d_gene: -; v_gene: TRBV19; abundance: -; j_gene: TRBJ1-4; len: 16; CDR3aa: CASRMDPTAGNEKLFF; CDR3nt: TGTGCCAGTAGAATGGACCCCACTGCAGGGAATGAAAAACTGTTTTTT
d_gene: -; v_gene: TRBV6-5; abundance: -; j_gene: TRBJ2-1; len: 13; CDR3aa: CASSGSSYNEQFF; CDR3nt: TGTGCCAGCAGCGGGAGCTCCTACAATGAGCAGTTCTTC
d_gene: -; v_gene: TRBV27; abundance: -; j_gene: TRBJ1-2; len: 13; CDR3aa: CASSLDFGRGYTF; CDR3nt: TGTGCCAGCAGTTTAGACTTCGGCCGGGGCTACACCTTC
d_gene: TRBD2; v_gene: TRBV9; abundance: -; j_gene: TRBJ2-7; len: 15; CDR3aa: CASSVGVSGAYEQYF; CDR3nt: TGTGCCAGCAGCGTAGGGGTTAGCGGGGCCTACGAGCAGTACTTC
d_gene: -; v_gene: TRBV18; abundance: -; j_gene: TRBJ2-3; len: 13; CDR3aa: CASSPPGKDTQYF; CDR3nt: TGTGCCAGCTCACCACCCGGGAAAGATACGCAGTATTTT
d_gene: -; v_gene: TRBV10-2; abundance: -; j_gene: TRBJ2-2; len: 16; CDR3aa: CASCSGPSLNTGELFF; CDR3nt: TGCGCCAGCTGTTCCGGTCCCTCCCTGAACACCGGGGAGCTGTTTTTT
d_gene: TRBD1; v_gene: TRBV7-3; abundance: -; j_gene: TRBJ2-5; len: 13; CDR3aa: CASSRGQGETQYF; CDR3nt: TGTGCCAGCAGCCGTGGACAGGGAGAGACCCAGTACTTC
d_gene: -; v_gene: TRBV11-2; abundance: few; j_gene: TRBJ1-5; len: 16; CDR3aa: CASSPGGVGGNQPQHF; CDR3nt: TGTGCCAGCAGCCCGGGCGGGGTGGGGGGCAATCAGCCCCAGCATTTT
d_gene: -; v_gene: TRBV7-9; abundance: once; j_gene: TRBJ1-1; len: 14; CDR3aa: CASSISEESFMPFF; CDR3nt: TGTGCCAGCAGCATTAGCGAGGAGAGTTTCATGCCTTTCTTT
d_gene: TRBD1; v_gene: TRBV4-1; abundance: few; j_gene: TRBJ1-1; len: 16; CDR3aa: CASSQDEGQVNTEAFF; CDR3nt: TGCGCCAGCAGCCAAGACGAGGGACAGGTGAACACTGAAGCTTTCTTT
d_gene: TRBD2; v_gene: TRBV7-9; abundance: -; j_gene: TRBJ2-7; len: 15; CDR3aa: CASSLRTSGINEQYF; CDR3nt: TGTGCCAGCAGCCTCCGGACTAGCGGGATCAACGAGCAGTACTTC
d_gene: -; v_gene: TRBV25-1; abundance: -; j_gene: TRBJ1-2; len: 12; CDR3aa: CASSEGRYGYTF; CDR3nt: TGTGCCAGCAGTGAGGGGAGGTATGGCTACACCTTC
d_gene: TRBD2; v_gene: TRBV4-3; abundance: -; j_gene: TRBJ2-1; len: 19; CDR3aa: CASSNTPGSSGPPRGEQFF; CDR3nt: TGCGCCAGCAGCAACACCCCGGGGTCTAGCGGGCCCCCAAGGGGTGAGCAGTTCTTC
d_gene: TRBD2; v_gene: TRBV5-4; abundance: -; j_gene: TRBJ2-2; len: 17; CDR3aa: CASSFGLAGSNTGELFF; CDR3nt: TGTGCCAGCAGCTTCGGGCTAGCGGGCTCGAACACCGGGGAGCTGTTTTTT
d_gene: TRBD2; v_gene: TRBV6-6; abundance: -; j_gene: TRBJ2-7; len: 16; CDR3aa: CASPTPVERGWGEQYF; CDR3nt: TGTGCCAGCCCCACCCCCGTCGAGCGGGGGTGGGGCGAGCAGTACTTC
d_gene: TRBD1; v_gene: TRBV7-8; abundance: -; j_gene: TRBJ1-5; len: 13; CDR3aa: CASSRGQNQPQHF; CDR3nt: TGTGCCAGCAGTCGGGGACAGAATCAGCCCCAGCATTTT
d_gene: -; v_gene: TRBV29-1; abundance: -; j_gene: TRBJ2-1; len: 12; CDR3aa: CSVEDWTSPQFF; CDR3nt: TGCAGCGTTGAAGACTGGACTTCTCCCCAGTTCTTC
d_gene: -; v_gene: TRBV29-1; abundance: -; j_gene: TRBJ2-7; len: 11; CDR3aa: CSVRDNYEQYF; CDR3nt: TGCAGCGTACGAGACAACTACGAGCAGTACTTC
d_gene: -; v_gene: TRBV27; abundance: -; j_gene: TRBJ2-4; len: 13; CDR3aa: CASSSTGRGIQYF; CDR3nt: TGTGCCAGCAGTTCCACAGGGCGAGGCATTCAGTACTTC
d_gene: -; v_gene: TRBV10-3; abundance: -; j_gene: TRBJ2-5; len: 14; CDR3aa: CAISGGASQETQYF; CDR3nt: TGTGCCATCAGTGGTGGGGCTAGCCAAGAGACCCAGTACTTC
d_gene: TRBD1; v_gene: TRBV7-9; abundance: -; j_gene: TRBJ1-4; len: 15; CDR3aa: CASSEGQGPSEKLFF; CDR3nt: TGTGCCAGCAGCGAAGGACAGGGGCCCAGTGAAAAACTGTTTTTT
d_gene: TRBD2; v_gene: TRBV6-6; abundance: few; j_gene: TRBJ2-1; len: 13; CDR3aa: CASSYIAGREQFF; CDR3nt: TGTGCCAGCAGTTACATAGCGGGACGCGAGCAGTTCTTC
d_gene: -; v_gene: TRBV4-3; abundance: -; j_gene: TRBJ2-7; len: 15; CDR3aa: CASSQDRGATYEQYF; CDR3nt: TGCGCCAGCAGCCAAGATCGGGGGGCTACCTACGAGCAGTACTTC